The 30 T cell receptor beta chains reported below all come from one sample, sequenced in a study of T cell responses to AZD1222 COVID-19 vaccine. The data were produced by immunoSEQ multiplex PCR, yet TCRdb's version contains in-frame clones alone and is incomplete. Here the sample spans roughly 150,000 clones, 91% being singletons. Sequenced material: peripheral blood, taken 28 days after the second AZD1222 dose. These receptors all come from an adult who received the AZD1222 COVID-19 vaccine.

V usage is TRBV7-9 and J usage is TRBJ1-1, with D unclear. Germline V gene lookup returns CDR1 SEHNR and CDR2 FQNEAQ (reference sequence). Trimming shortened V by 5 bases and J by 1 base, and 8 bases separated the two germline ends. This CDR3 spans 13 amino acids. The CDR3 nucleotides read TGTGCCAGCAGCCCGACGGAGAACACTGAAGCTTTCTTT. This translates into CASSPTENTEAFF.

This chain joins TRBV4-1 and TRBJ2-1; TRBD2 aligns across 8 bases. The junction had 11 bases not matched to a gene; V was cut back by 4 bases and J by 9 bases. The CDR3 contains 15 residues. The germline V gene encodes CDR1 MGHRA and CDR2 YSYEKL. DNA of the CDR3: TGCGCCAGCAGCCCACATCCAGCGGGAGTAACTGAGCAGTTCTTC. Protein: CASSPHPAGVTEQFF.

In its sample, this clone was seen a few times. The rearrangement joins TRBV6-2 or TRBV6-3 to TRBJ1-5; TRBD1 is a possible D gene (6 bases). In germline, CDR1 is MNHEY, CDR2 SVGEGT. V gave up 0 bases and J gave up 2 bases, with 14 bases separating them. The CDR3 spans 17 residues. For the CDR3, the DNA is TGTGCCAGCAGTTACTCTGGATGGGCAGGGGGCAATCAGCCCCAGCATTTT. Translation: CASSYSGWAGGNQPQHF.

CDR3 sequence reads: CASSSQGAYTDTQYF. DNA of the CDR3: TGTGCCAGCTCTTCACAGGGGGCCTACACAGATACGCAGTATTTT. V is TRBV9 and J is TRBJ2-3, with 9 bases lining up with TRBD1. V lost 7 bases to trimming and J lost 2 bases; unmatched junction nucleotides: 8. The CDR3 runs 15 residues. The germline V gene encodes CDR1 SGDLS and CDR2 YYNGEE.

The rearrangement uses TRBV7-8 and TRBJ2-7; 14 bases match TRBD2. The junction had 15 bases not matched to a gene; V was cut back by 5 bases and J by 0 bases. This CDR3 has 20 amino acids. Germline loops: CDR1 SGHVS, CDR2 FQNEAQ. The CDR3 DNA reads TGTGCCAGCAGCCGGGATTTGACTAGCGGGAGGGAAGAGAGCTCCTACGAGCAGTACTTC. The encoded protein is CASSRDLTSGREESSYEQYF. Filled out from reference TRBV7-8 and TRBJ2-7, the complete variable domain reads GAGVSQSPRYKVAKRGQDVALRCDPISGHVSLFWYQQALGQGPEFLTYFQNEAQLDKSGLPSDRFFAERPEGSVSTLKIQRTQQEDSAVYLCASSRDLTSGREESSYEQYFGPGTRLTVT.

V usage is TRBV14 and J usage is TRBJ1-1, with D tentatively TRBD1 (5 bases). The CDR3 sequence is 12 residues long. V lost 7 bases and J lost 12, with 18 bases in between. Germline V gene data show CDR1 as SGHDN and CDR2 as FVKESK. The CDR3 protein is CASTQRGIRTFF. As DNA, the CDR3 is TGTGCCAGCACCCAGAGGGGTATACGAACTTTCTTT.

This chain joins TRBV2 and TRBJ2-7, with D perhaps TRBD1 (5 bases). The length of the CDR3 is 15 residues. Germline CDR1 reads SNHLY; CDR2 reads FYNNEI. Trimming removed 6 bases at V and 3 bases at J, with 18 bases between. CDR3 residues: CASSGWGTRRYEQYF. CDR3 in DNA: TGTGCCAGCAGCGGATGGGGCACGCGGCGCTACGAGCAGTACTTC.

This sequence joins TRBV7-2 and TRBJ2-7, with D possibly being TRBD1 or TRBD2 (7 bases each). Germline lookup yields CDR1 SGHTA and CDR2 FQGNSA. V lost 1 base, J lost 7 bases, and 11 bases lay in between. CDR3 length equals 13 residues. The CDR3 reads CASSLVRGGEQYF. The CDR3 DNA reads TGTGCCAGCAGCTTAGTCAGGGGGGGTGAGCAGTACTTC.

V usage is TRBV5-4 and J usage is TRBJ2-6; tentatively, D is TRBD1 (6 bases). Germline loops: CDR1 SGHNT, CDR2 YYREEE (reference sequence). Deletions cut 2 bases from V and 0 bases from J, with 12 bases between. The length of the CDR3 is 17 residues. The chain's CDR3 is CASSFSVGGSGANVLTF. The CDR3 DNA is TGTGCCAGCAGCTTTTCCGTAGGGGGCTCTGGGGCCAACGTCCTGACTTTC.

J is TRBJ2-5 and V is TRBV5-1, with 8 bases identical to TRBD2. CDR3 length: 15 residues. Losses at the gene ends were 4 bases for V and 3 bases for J; bases not matched to a gene: 8. Germline CDR1 SGHRS, CDR2 YFSETQ. DNA of the CDR3: TGCGCCAGCAGCGGTGCCGGGACTAGGGAAGAGACCCAGTACTTC. Residues: CASSGAGTREETQYF.

The chain uses TRBV2 and TRBJ2-1; the D call may be TRBD1 or TRBD2 (5 bases each). V lost 10 bases, J lost 4 bases, and 11 bases lay in between. Germline assignment: CDR1 SNHLY and CDR2 FYNNEI. The CDR3 has 12 amino acids. This chain's CDR3 is CATGEGYNEQFF. The CDR3 DNA reads as TGTGCCACAGGTGAGGGGTACAATGAGCAGTTCTTC. Drawing the rest from reference TRBV2 and TRBJ2-1, the complete variable domain is EPEVTQTPSHQVTQMGQEVILRCVPISNHLYFYWYRQILGQKVEFLVSFYNNEISEKSEIFDDQFSVERPDGSNFTLKIRSTKLEDSAMYFCATGEGYNEQFFGPGTRLTVL.

The V gene is TRBV24-1, the J gene TRBJ2-2, with D possibly called TRBD1 or TRBD2 (5 bases each). V was clipped by 3 bases and J by 0 bases, with 16 bases between them. The CDR3 has 18 amino acids. Germline V CDR1 and CDR2: KGHDR, SFDVKD. The CDR3, as DNA: TGTGCCACCAGTGATCTCGGGACCCGAGGGTCGAACACCGGGGAGCTGTTTTTT. This sequence encodes CATSDLGTRGSNTGELFF.

The J gene is TRBJ2-3, the V gene TRBV9; 10 bases align to TRBD2. Germline V gene lookup returns CDR1 SGDLS and CDR2 YYNGEE. V was pared by 0 bases and J by 5 bases, with 6 bases of the junction left unmatched. The CDR3 runs 16 residues. The CDR3 protein is CASSVELAGFGDTQYF. CDR3 DNA sequence: TGTGCCAGCAGCGTAGAACTAGCGGGATTTGGAGATACGCAGTATTTT.

The rearrangement links TRBV7-3 to TRBJ2-1; no reliable D call. The CDR3 loop spans 13 amino acids. V was trimmed by 5 bases and J by 4 bases, leaving 9 bases between them. Germline V lookup: CDR1 SGHTA, CDR2 FQGTGA. The CDR3 DNA reads TGTGCCAGCAGCCCTAATTCGTACAATGAGCAGTTCTTC. This sequence encodes CASSPNSYNEQFF.

The sample holds a few counts of this clone. The chain carries TRBV11-2 and TRBJ1-2, with D possibly TRBD1 on 5 matching bases. Per the germline V gene, CDR1 is SGHAT and CDR2 is FQNNGV. This CDR3 contains 17 residues. V was trimmed by 3 bases and J by 5 bases, leaving 22 bases between them. The CDR3 DNA follows: TGTGCCAGCAGCTTCCAAAAATATAGACAGTTTGGGTATGGCTACACCTTC. Translation gives CASSFQKYRQFGYGYTF.

V gene TRBV6-6 combines with J gene TRBJ1-4; a possible D gene is TRBD1 (6 bases). The CDR3 covers 16 residues. Trimming removed 0 bases at V and 5 bases at J, with 13 bases between. CDR1 is MNHNY, CDR2 SVGAGI, per germline (reference sequence). CDR3 sequence reads: CASSYSSGGGNEKLFF. CDR3 bases: TGTGCCAGCAGTTACTCAAGTGGGGGCGGGAATGAAAAACTGTTTTTT.

The rearrangement links TRBV15 to TRBJ1-5; no firm D call. Germline CDR1 is LNHNV and CDR2 is YYDKDF (reference sequence). Trimming removed 0 bases at V and 5 bases at J, with 11 bases between. The CDR3 extends over 15 amino acids. CDR3 nucleotide sequence: TGTGCCACCAGCAGAGATGTACCAAAGTATCAGCCCCAGCATTTT. It translates to CATSRDVPKYQPQHF.

The V gene is TRBV3-1 (or the pseudogene TRBV3-2), the J gene TRBJ1-3, with TRBD1 identical over 8 bases. Trimming cost V 3 bases and J 2 bases; bases outside gene matches: 9. The CDR3 has 17 amino acids. Per germline, CDR1 LGHDT and CDR2 YNNKEL (reference sequence). CDR3 amino acids: CASSQAQGAQTGNTIYF. The CDR3 bases are TGTGCCAGCAGCCAGGCTCAGGGGGCTCAAACTGGAAACACCATATATTTT.

The chain couples TRBV15 to TRBJ2-1, with 8 positions matching TRBD1. CDR3 length: 17 amino acids. Germline V gene lookup returns CDR1 LNHNV and CDR2 YYDKDF (reference sequence). With 1 base clipped from V and 4 bases from J, the junction kept 9 bases outside the gene matches. As DNA, the CDR3 is TGTGCCACCAGCAGAGGGATCACAGGGGGGCATTACAATGAGCAGTTCTTC. This gives the protein CATSRGITGGHYNEQFF.

This sequence joins TRBV6-5 and TRBJ1-5; D is unclear. Per the germline V gene, CDR1 is MNHEY and CDR2 is SVGAGI. The CDR3 covers 12 residues. Trimming shortened V by 7 bases and J by 8 bases, and 12 bases separated the two germline ends. The DNA of the CDR3 is TGTGCCAGCACCGGCCGCTCGAAGCCCCAGCATTTT. Translation gives CASTGRSKPQHF.

The V and J genes are TRBV6-2 or TRBV6-3 and TRBJ2-3, with D perhaps matching TRBD2 (6 bases). Germline V gives CDR1 MNHEY, CDR2 SVGEGT. This CDR3 has 15 amino acids. The V and J ends lost 6 bases and 5 bases respectively, with 18 bases between them. CDR3 sequence: CASSTPRQAGDTQYF. The CDR3 DNA sequence: TGTGCCAGCAGCACACCAAGACAAGCGGGAGATACGCAGTATTTT.

This clone has just a few counts. The chain carries TRBV4-2 and TRBJ2-7; D may correspond to TRBD1 or TRBD2 (5 bases each). Trimming took off 0 bases at V and 0 bases at J, with 9 bases between the two ends. Germline V gene data show CDR1 as LGHNA and CDR2 as YNFKEQ. The CDR3 consists of 15 residues. CDR3 region: CASSQEGDGSYEQYF. The CDR3 DNA is TGTGCCAGCAGCCAAGAGGGGGACGGCTCCTACGAGCAGTACTTC.

This chain connects TRBV15 to TRBJ1-1; unclear D gene. The CDR3 is made up of 15 amino acids. Germline V gene sequence: CDR1 LNHNV, CDR2 YYDKDF (reference sequence). The V and J ends lost 1 base and 1 base respectively, with 10 bases between them. DNA of the CDR3: TGTGCCACCAGCAGAGCACGGGAAAGGAACACTGAAGCTTTCTTT. Protein sequence: CATSRARERNTEAFF.

The gene calls are TRBV7-8 and TRBJ2-3, with TRBD1 matching over 9 bases. In germline, CDR1 is SGHVS, CDR2 FQNEAQ. The junction had 4 bases not matched to a gene; V was cut back by 1 base and J by 8 bases. This CDR3 region has 14 residues. CDR3 coding DNA: TGTGCCAGCAGCTTAGACCGGACAGGGGCTACGCAGTATTTT. Translation: CASSLDRTGATQYF.

V usage is TRBV20-1 and J usage is TRBJ1-3, with no clear D. V gave up 3 bases and J gave up 3 bases, with 12 bases separating them. The CDR3 is made up of 14 amino acids. Germline-derived CDR1 and CDR2 are DFQATT and SNEGSKA (reference sequence). The CDR3 DNA reads as TGCAGTGCTAGTCATCCCACCCGTGGAAACACCATATATTTT. Encoded protein: CSASHPTRGNTIYF.

The CDR3 DNA is TGTGCCAGCATCCTAGCAGGGACCCAGGGCCACTCACCCCTCCACTTT. This codes for CASILAGTQGHSPLHF. The chain is built from TRBV7-9 and TRBJ1-6; D possibly corresponds to TRBD1 (5 bases). CDR1 is SEHNR and CDR2 is FQNEAQ in the germline V gene (reference sequence). Trimming stripped 7 bases from V and 10 bases from J, with 23 bases between. The CDR3 loop spans 16 amino acids.

This sequence joins TRBV5-4 and TRBJ2-5, with 7 bases lining up with TRBD2. Unmatched junction bases numbered 4, after V lost 3 bases and J lost 2 bases. The CDR3 has 14 residues. Germline loops: CDR1 SGHNT, CDR2 YYREEE (reference sequence). The CDR3 region has the DNA TGTGCCAGCAGCTCTGGGACTAATCAAGAGACCCAGTACTTC. Translating gives CASSSGTNQETQYF.

This chain uses TRBV29-1 with TRBJ2-3; 8 bases are shared with TRBD1. The germline gives CDR1 SQVTM, CDR2 ANQGSEA. Trimming at V came to 2 bases and at J to 1 base, leaving 11 bases not matched to a gene. CDR3 size: 17 residues. The CDR3 bases are TGCAGCGTTGAATTGTCCGCAGGGGGCATTGGCACAGATACGCAGTATTTT. Protein sequence: CSVELSAGGIGTDTQYF.

The rearrangement joins TRBV18 to TRBJ1-2; TRBD1 aligns across 11 bases. The CDR3 consists of 14 residues. V dropped 1 base and J dropped 5; count of bases not matched to a gene: 0. Germline V gives CDR1 KGHSH, CDR2 LQKENI. The CDR3 loop reads CASSPRDRGYGYTF. The CDR3 coding sequence is TGTGCCAGCTCACCACGGGACAGGGGGTATGGCTACACCTTC.

The chain has TRBV7-9 and TRBJ1-2; no clear D gene. Per the germline V gene, CDR1 is SEHNR and CDR2 is FQNEAQ (reference sequence). The CDR3 loop spans 11 amino acids. V was pared by 4 bases and J by 12 bases, with 12 bases between. The CDR3 DNA reads as TGTGCCAGCAGCTCCCTGGCTTGGGACACCTTC. Amino acid sequence: CASSSLAWDTF.